This T cell receptor (beta chain) was sequenced in a study of cytomegalovirus exposure and HLA in healthy donors. Study-wide results and caveats: Follow-up analysis later connected one missense variant in DCLRE1C with trimming of TCR beta V- and J-genes. The majority of CMV-associated TCR beta chains were reported as apparently HLA-restricted in a later analysis. Among TCR beta chains, those listed as cytomegalovirus-associated numbered more than 150.

PCR used 60 Vbeta primers and 13 Jbeta primers. Produced via immunoSEQ multiplex PCR; TCRdb's table is partial and in-frame only. The sample includes about 120,000 clones, 75% seen only once; the top ten take just under 3%. Only a few counts were recorded for this clone. What it binds is not known. The ends were cut back, 4 bases at V and 3 bases at J, with 12 bases in the middle. The CDR3 runs 15 residues. CDR1 MNHEY and CDR2 SVGAGI come from the germline V gene. The receptor's source is a woman aged 40 to 49 in good health and CMV-seropositive. V gene TRBV6-5 combines with J gene TRBJ1-4; D may be TRBD1 (5 bases). Sequencing was carried out using PBMCs. CDR3 coding DNA: TGTGCCAGCAGTTCCCAGGGTCTCGCTAATGAAAAACTGTTTTTT. It translates to CASSSQGLANEKLFF.